The clone carrying this T cell receptor beta chain has just one count. This specimen belongs to a study of blood T cell repertoires in COVID-19. Study context: Material from acute and convalescent COVID-19 was sourced from the United States, Italy and Spain. Sample material is recorded as cDNA or gDNA derived from T cells, B-cell-depleted T cells, or PBMCs.

In the original analysis: The assay estimated nucleated cells by amplifying reference gene primers. Profiled with immunoSEQ multiplex PCR; TCRdb holds only in-frame clones, not every one. Clone size and the V and J calls come from that table; the DNA yielded D and trimming. This table holds about 260,000 clones, roughly nine tenths found once. The CDR3 has 13 amino acids. V was cut by 5 bases and J by 3 bases, with 11 bases left in between. Germline V gene data show CDR1 as MNHEY and CDR2 as SVGEGT. Sequencing was performed on peripheral blood. The sequence came from a man aged 60 to 75 who had recovered from COVID-19. The chain is built from TRBV6-2 or TRBV6-3 and TRBJ2-7; D may be TRBD2 (6 bases). The chain's CDR3 is CASSVAVSYEQYF. CDR3 coding DNA: TGTGCCAGCAGTGTAGCGGTGAGCTACGAGCAGTACTTC.